This T cell receptor (beta chain) was sequenced for a study of T cell responses to AZD1222 COVID-19 vaccine. Regarding the study as a whole: Elevations in Spike-specific TCR breadth and depth followed administration of two AZD1222 doses. White British ancestry dominated among donors, who included more females, and clonal diversity was possibly underestimated. In the spike-specific TCR repertoire, nearly half reportedly target unmutated variant regions.

The data were produced by immunoSEQ multiplex PCR, yet TCRdb's version contains in-frame clones alone and is incomplete. The sample holds 110,000 or so clones, around 90% seen once. The CDR3 covers 16 residues. Trimming shortened V by 3 bases and J by 5 bases, and 14 bases separated the two germline ends. Germline CDR1 and CDR2: MNHEY and SMNVEV (reference sequence). On this clone: The antigen is unknown.

This chain joins TRBV27 and TRBJ1-6, with D maybe TRBD1 (5 bases). The TCR was taken from an adult who received the MenACWY meningococcal vaccine as a control. The starting material was peripheral blood, obtained 28 days after the second dose of the MenACWY control vaccine. In nucleotides, the CDR3 is TGTGCCAGCAGTTTCGGGGGGACCGGGCATAATTCACCCCTCCACTTT. It specifies CASSFGGTGHNSPLHF.